The T cell receptor beta chain under discussion was sequenced for a study of metastatic and nonmetastatic thyroid tumors. Turning to the study itself: Malignant and benign thyroid patients had repertoires compared in peripheral blood and tumor or nodule tissue. Study-wide results and caveats: It was reported that TCR beta diversity was significantly higher in malignant thyroid tumors than benign nodules, in blood and tumor.

Per the authors' pipeline: The distant-metastasis classifier for papillary thyroid cancer was built from CDR3 differences across clinicopathological groups. TCRdb re-called the PCR reads through MiXCR. In this record, the V and J calls reflect TCRdb's handling and not the investigators' own analysis. The sample holds about 34,000 clones, about 17% seen once. All patients reached thyroid surgery having received no treatment beforehand. The CDR3 spans 13 residues. V lost 2 bases to trimming and J lost 2 bases, with 7 bases between them. Germline values: CDR1 MNHNY, CDR2 SVGAGI (reference sequence). This clone was found many times. The antigen is unknown.

The receptor's source is a female donor with papillary thyroid cancer or a benign thyroid nodule (not recorded which). Some clones in this sample may be carry-over from other donors' samples. The chain has TRBV6-6 and TRBJ2-7, with D perhaps TRBD1 or TRBD2 (6 bases each). Sequenced sample: blood. The CDR3 nucleotides read TGTGCCAGCAGTTACCGGGGGCCCTACGAGCAGTACTTC. Translation gives CASSYRGPYEQYF.